Below are 18 T cell receptor beta chains sequenced from a single sample in a study of cytomegalovirus exposure and HLA in healthy donors. Primers included in the PCR were 60 Vbeta and 13 Jbeta primers. Generated by immunoSEQ multiplex PCR, the TCRdb table keeps only in-frame clones and is missing some. The sample contains 85,000 to 120,000 clones, over 55% of which appear only once. The specimen was PBMCs. Receptor source: a female donor in good health and CMV-seronegative.

The V and J genes are TRBV28 and TRBJ2-5, with 11 positions matching TRBD1. The CDR3 covers 14 residues. The trim removed 7 bases at V and 4 bases at J, leaving 5 bases unmatched. Germline assignment: CDR1 MDHEN and CDR2 SYDVKM. This CDR3 reads CASMGQGEVETQYF. The CDR3 region has the DNA TGTGCCAGCATGGGACAGGGGGAGGTAGAGACCCAGTACTTC.

The rearrangement uses TRBV7-2 and TRBJ2-1, with 7 positions matching TRBD2. The length of the CDR3 is 16 residues. Germline CDR1 and CDR2: SGHTA and FQGNSA. Trimming cost V 1 base and J 3 bases; bases outside gene matches: 6. CDR3 sequence: CASSLGRRGYYNEQFF. The CDR3 DNA follows: TGTGCCAGCAGCTTAGGAAGGCGGGGGTACTACAATGAGCAGTTCTTC.

The chain uses TRBV28 and TRBJ1-6; D is possibly TRBD1 (5 bases). Germline CDR1 and CDR2: MDHEN and SYDVKM. The V and J ends lost 2 bases and 0 bases respectively, with 8 bases between them. The CDR3 extends over 16 amino acids. CDR3 amino acids: CASSLGGSSYNSPLHF. For the CDR3, the DNA is TGTGCCAGCAGTTTAGGGGGGAGCTCCTATAATTCACCCCTCCACTTT.

The chain recombines TRBV15 with TRBJ2-3; a weak D match, TRBD2 (6 bases). The germline CDR1 and CDR2 sequences are LNHNV and YYDKDF (reference sequence). The CDR3 spans 16 residues. With 0 bases removed from V and 1 base from J, the gap between germline ends came to 11 bases. DNA for the CDR3: TGTGCCACCAGCAGAGATTCGAGGGAGGGCACAGATACGCAGTATTTT. It codes for CATSRDSREGTDTQYF. The full variable domain, rest sourced from reference TRBV15 and TRBJ2-3, is DAMVIQNPRYQVTQFGKPVTLSCSQTLNHNVMYWYQQKSSQAPKLLFHYYDKDFNNEADTPDNFQSRRPNTSFCFLDIRSPGLGDTAMYLCATSRDSREGTDTQYFGPGTRLTVL.

The chain joins TRBV18 to TRBJ1-2; 11 bases match TRBD1. With V trimmed by 3 bases and J by 4 bases, 10 bases remained unmatched. Per germline, CDR1 KGHSH and CDR2 LQKENI. This CDR3 comprises 17 residues. The CDR3 is CASSPEAWTGGIYGYTF. The CDR3 DNA reads TGTGCCAGCTCACCGGAGGCTTGGACAGGGGGCATCTATGGCTACACCTTC.

The chain combines TRBV29-1 with TRBJ1-1, with 8 positions matching TRBD1. The germline V gene has CDR1 SQVTM and CDR2 ANQGSEA. This CDR3 is 11 amino acids long. Unmatched junction bases numbered 4, after V lost 8 bases and J lost 5 bases. The CDR3 sequence is CSTDRGTEAFF. The CDR3 DNA follows: TGCAGCACCGACAGGGGTACTGAAGCTTTCTTT.

The chain employs TRBV5-4 and TRBJ2-5, with D maybe TRBD2 (6 bases). Germline V gene lookup returns CDR1 SGHNT and CDR2 YYREEE (reference sequence). Trimming took off 1 base at V and 4 bases at J, with 14 bases between the two ends. This CDR3 comprises 15 residues. The chain's CDR3 is CASSLSGVGGETQYF. The CDR3 DNA reads TGTGCCAGCAGCTTGTCCGGCGTGGGGGGAGAGACCCAGTACTTC.

The CDR3 loop reads CASRGLAGSTGELFF. Here the CDR3 DNA reads TGTGCCAGCAGAGGACTAGCGGGATCTACCGGGGAGCTGTTTTTT. The V and J genes are TRBV11-2 and TRBJ2-2; 12 bases agree with TRBD2. The CDR3 is 15 amino acids. Germline CDR1 is SGHAT and CDR2 is FQNNGV. The junction had 4 bases not matched to a gene; V was cut back by 6 bases and J by 5 bases.

The chain links TRBV6-1 to TRBJ2-1; 7 bases are shared with TRBD2. Germline assignment: CDR1 MNHNS and CDR2 SASEGT. V shed 2 bases and J 3 bases; nucleotides not matched to a gene: 7. The CDR3 contains 16 residues. The CDR3 DNA sequence: TGTGCCAGCAGTGAACAAGGAGCTAGCGGCTACAATGAGCAGTTCTTC. It codes for CASSEQGASGYNEQFF.

There are a few counts of this clone. The rearrangement uses TRBV4-2 and TRBJ1-2; TRBD1 matches 10 bases. The J segment lost 4 bases and the V segment lost 4 bases, leaving 6 bases of the junction unmatched. The CDR3 spans 15 residues. Looked up from germline, CDR1 is LGHNA and CDR2 is YNFKEQ. CDR3 region: CASSPGTGEFYGYTF. CDR3 bases: TGTGCCAGCAGCCCAGGGACAGGGGAATTCTATGGCTACACCTTC.

The rearrangement joins TRBV18 to TRBJ2-5; D perhaps matches TRBD1 (6 bases). The CDR3 is made up of 16 amino acids. CDR1 and CDR2 from the germline V gene are KGHSH and LQKENI. V was trimmed by 1 base and J by 1 base, leaving 13 bases between them. The CDR3 reads CASSPRSGQSQETQYF. The DNA for the CDR3 is TGTGCCAGCTCACCACGGTCTGGACAGAGCCAAGAGACCCAGTACTTC.

This chain uses TRBV7-6 with TRBJ2-3; the match to TRBD2 covers 7 bases. After removal of 0 bases from V and 5 bases from J, the junction contained 11 bases not matched to a gene. CDR3 length: 17 amino acids. CDR1 and CDR2 (germline): SGHVS, FNYEAQ. This CDR3 is CASSLAGRGGRGDTQYF. CDR3 nucleotides: TGTGCCAGCAGCTTAGCGGGGAGGGGCGGTAGGGGAGATACGCAGTATTTT. The full variable domain, in which reference TRBV7-6 and TRBJ2-3 provide the parts outside the CDR3, is GAGVSQSPRYKVTKRGQDVALRCDPISGHVSLYWYRQALGQGPEFLTYFNYEAQQDKSGLPNDRFSAERPEGSISTLTIQRTEQRDSAMYRCASSLAGRGGRGDTQYFGPGTRLTVL.

This chain joins TRBV29-1 and TRBJ1-1; TRBD1 might be the D (5 bases). The CDR3 extends over 13 amino acids. V was shortened by 6 bases and J by 7 bases, with 18 bases between the two germline ends. The germline CDR1 and CDR2 sequences are SQVTM and ANQGSEA. In nucleotides, the CDR3 is TGCAGCGTCACCCCCGGGGGGGTTGATGAAGCTTTCTTT. Translating gives CSVTPGGVDEAFF.

This chain links TRBV5-1 with TRBJ2-7; maybe TRBD1 (6 bases). V lost 4 bases and J 4 bases, leaving 15 bases between the germline ends. This CDR3 comprises 14 residues. Looked up from germline, CDR1 is SGHRS and CDR2 is YFSETQ. This CDR3 reads CASSEQGSLYEQYF. The CDR3 DNA sequence: TGCGCCAGCAGCGAACAGGGTTCTTTGTACGAGCAGTACTTC.

The chain recombines TRBV29-1 with TRBJ2-1; perhaps TRBD1 as D (5 bases). Germline V gene data show CDR1 as SQVTM and CDR2 as ANQGSEA. CDR3 length: 14 residues. V lost 6 bases to trimming and J lost 6 bases, with 18 bases between them. The CDR3 sequence is CSVHRMRRINEQFF. As DNA, the CDR3 is TGCAGCGTGCACAGGATGAGAAGGATCAATGAGCAGTTCTTC.

V is TRBV10-2 and J is TRBJ2-3, with D perhaps TRBD1 (6 bases). This CDR3 is built from 14 residues. Trimming left V 8 bases short and J 1 base short, with 13 bases between. Germline values: CDR1 WSHSY, CDR2 SAAADI. Here the CDR3 reads CASLGQIGTDTQYF. In DNA form, the CDR3 reads TGCGCCAGCCTAGGACAGATTGGCACAGATACGCAGTATTTT.

The chain joins TRBV5-1 to TRBJ2-1, with 16 bases lining up with TRBD2. J lost 6 bases, V lost 4 bases, and 7 bases had no gene match. This CDR3 contains 17 residues. The germline CDR1 and CDR2 sequences are SGHRS and YFSETQ. The CDR3 loop reads CASSEGTSGRALNEQFF. The CDR3 nucleotides read TGCGCCAGCAGCGAAGGGACTAGCGGGAGGGCCCTCAATGAGCAGTTCTTC. Full variable domain (missing parts from reference TRBV5-1 and TRBJ2-1): KAGVTQTPRYLIKTRGQQVTLSCSPISGHRSVSWYQQTPGQGLQFLFEYFSETQRNKGNFPGRFSGRQFSNSRSEMNVSTLELGDSALYLCASSEGTSGRALNEQFFGPGTRLTVL.

This clone was observed a few times. The chain links TRBV28 to TRBJ2-7; 7 bases align to TRBD1. Germline CDR1 and CDR2: MDHEN and SYDVKM. With V trimmed by 3 bases and J by 3 bases, 11 bases remained unmatched. The CDR3 length is 16 residues. In DNA, the CDR3 is TGTGCCAGCAGTTTGAGTTTCGGACAGGCGGACTACGAGCAGTACTTC. Amino acids: CASSLSFGQADYEQYF.